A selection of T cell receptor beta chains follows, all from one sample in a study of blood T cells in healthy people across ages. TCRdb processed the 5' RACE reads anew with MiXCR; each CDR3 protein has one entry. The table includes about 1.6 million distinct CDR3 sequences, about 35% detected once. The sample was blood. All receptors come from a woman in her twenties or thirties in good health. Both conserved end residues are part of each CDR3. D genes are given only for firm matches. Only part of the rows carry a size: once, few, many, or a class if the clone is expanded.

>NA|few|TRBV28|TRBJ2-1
CASGQSDGPYNEQFF
TGTGCCAGCGGCCAGTCCGATGGACCTTACAATGAGCAGTTCTTC
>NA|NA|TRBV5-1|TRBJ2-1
CASSLGIGDDEQFF
TGCGCCAGCAGCTTGGGAATTGGAGACGATGAGCAGTTCTTC
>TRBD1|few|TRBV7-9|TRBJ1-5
CASSSDREQPQHF
TGTGCCAGCAGCTCGGACAGGGAACAGCCCCAGCATTTT
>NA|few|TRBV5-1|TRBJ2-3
CASSSQTGTDTQYF
TGCGCCAGCAGTTCCCAGACAGGCACAGATACGCAGTATTTT
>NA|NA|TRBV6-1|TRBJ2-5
CASGSLKGVETQYF
TGTGCCAGCGGTTCCCTAAAGGGAGTGGAGACCCAGTACTTC
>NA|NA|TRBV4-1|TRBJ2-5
CASSPRIRDLQETQYF
TGCGCCAGCAGCCCCCGTATTAGGGACCTCCAAGAGACCCAGTACTTC
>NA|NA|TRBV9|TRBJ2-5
CASSVGRRVEETQYF
TGTGCCAGCAGCGTAGGGCGCAGGGTTGAAGAGACCCAGTACTTC
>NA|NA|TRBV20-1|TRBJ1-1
CSASVAFF
TGCAGTGCTAGTGTTGCTTTCTTT
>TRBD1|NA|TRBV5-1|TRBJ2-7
CASSPGYGTGGYEQYF
TGCGCCAGCAGCCCAGGTTACGGGACAGGGGGTTACGAGCAGTACTTC
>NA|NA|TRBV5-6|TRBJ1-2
CASSLRQFGYTF
TGTGCCAGCAGCTTGAGGCAGTTTGGCTACACCTTC
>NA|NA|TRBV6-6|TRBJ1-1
CASSRGARNTEAFF
TGTGCCAGCAGTCGGGGGGCCAGGAACACTGAAGCTTTCTTT
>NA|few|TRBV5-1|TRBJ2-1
CASSLRAGLVGEQFF
TGCGCCAGCAGCTTAAGGGCAGGGTTGGTTGGTGAGCAGTTCTTC
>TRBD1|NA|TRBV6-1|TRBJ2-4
CASGQGNIQYF
TGTGCCAGCGGACAGGGTAACATTCAGTACTTC
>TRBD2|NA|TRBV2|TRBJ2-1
CASIQNPGLAGNEQFF
TGTGCCAGCATCCAGAACCCGGGACTAGCGGGCAATGAGCAGTTCTTC
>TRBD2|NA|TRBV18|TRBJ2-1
CASSELAGVGNEQFF
TGTGCCAGCTCGGAACTAGCGGGGGTAGGGAATGAGCAGTTCTTC
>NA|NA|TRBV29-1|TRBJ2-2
CSVDADFTGELFF
TGCAGCGTTGACGCTGATTTCACCGGGGAGCTGTTTTTT
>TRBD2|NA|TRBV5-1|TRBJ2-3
CASSGLTSTDAQYF
TGCGCCAGCAGCGGGCTGACTAGCACAGATGCGCAGTATTTT
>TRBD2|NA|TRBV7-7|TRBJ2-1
CASSLWGPSGGEQFF
TGTGCCAGCAGCTTATGGGGGCCTAGCGGGGGTGAGCAGTTCTTC
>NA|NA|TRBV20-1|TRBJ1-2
CSAHRKSGYTF
TGCAGTGCTCACAGGAAATCGGGGTACACCTTC
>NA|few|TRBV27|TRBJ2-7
CASTSYPDGGEQYF
TGTGCCAGCACCTCTTACCCTGACGGTGGCGAGCAGTACTTC
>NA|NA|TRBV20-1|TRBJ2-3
CSAPVGGAVLRTDTQYF
TGCAGTGCGCCCGTGGGGGGGGCCGTCTTACGCACAGATACGCAGTATTTT
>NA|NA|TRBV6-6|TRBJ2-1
CASSLHSPSSVGDEQFF
TGTGCCAGCAGCCTCCATTCTCCTAGCTCAGTAGGTGATGAGCAGTTCTTC
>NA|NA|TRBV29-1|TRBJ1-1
CSVGVGRENTEAFF
TGCAGCGTCGGCGTGGGACGGGAGAACACTGAAGCTTTCTTT
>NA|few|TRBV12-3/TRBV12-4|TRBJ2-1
CASSLVPEGGNNEQFF
TGTGCCAGCAGTTTAGTCCCAGAGGGGGGGAACAATGAGCAGTTCTTC
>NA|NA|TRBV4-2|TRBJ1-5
CASSQHRDSGQPQHF
TGTGCCAGCAGCCAGCACAGGGATTCGGGTCAGCCCCAGCATTTT
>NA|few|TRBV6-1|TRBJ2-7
CASSEVESSYEQYF
TGTGCCAGCAGTGAGGTGGAGAGCTCCTACGAGCAGTACTTC
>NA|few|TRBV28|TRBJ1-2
CASSLMGGNYGYTF
TGTGCCAGCAGTTTAATGGGGGGGAACTATGGCTACACCTTC
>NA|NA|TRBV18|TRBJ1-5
CASSQETGSWRQPQHF
TGTGCCAGCTCACAAGAAACGGGGAGCTGGAGGCAGCCCCAGCATTTT
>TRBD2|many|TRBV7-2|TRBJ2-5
CASSPLAGGGAQTQYF
TGTGCCAGCAGCCCCCTAGCGGGAGGTGGGGCCCAGACCCAGTACTTC
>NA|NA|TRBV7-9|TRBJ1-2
CASSLVGGSEVGCTF
TGTGCCAGCAGCTTAGTGGGCGGCTCTGAAGTGGGCTGCACCTTC
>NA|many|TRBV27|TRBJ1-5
CASSSGEYQPQHF
TGTGCCAGCAGTTCGGGAGAGTATCAGCCCCAGCATTTT
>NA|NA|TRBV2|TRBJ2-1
CASRFIRTAYNEQFF
TGTGCCAGCAGATTTATTAGGACCGCGTACAATGAGCAGTTCTTC
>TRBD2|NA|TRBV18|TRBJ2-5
CASSPQREKEETQYF
TGTGCCAGCTCACCCCAGCGGGAGAAGGAGGAGACCCAGTACTTC
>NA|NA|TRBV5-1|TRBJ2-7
CASSKTSSSEQYF
TGTGCCAGCAGCAAGACTAGTTCTAGCGAGCAGTACTTC
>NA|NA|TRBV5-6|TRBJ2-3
CASSWGPPDTQYF
TGTGCCAGCAGCTGGGGACCACCAGATACGCAGTATTTT
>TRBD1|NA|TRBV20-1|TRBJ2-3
CSAVTGSTTDTQYF
TGCAGTGCTGTGACAGGGTCCACCACAGATACGCAGTATTTT
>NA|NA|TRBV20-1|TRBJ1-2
CSAVGGENYGYTF
TGCAGTGCTGTTGGGGGGGAAAACTATGGCTACACCTTC
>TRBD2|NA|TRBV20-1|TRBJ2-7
CSALRTSGLPYEQYF
TGCAGTGCCCTAAGGACTAGCGGGTTGCCCTACGAGCAGTACTTC
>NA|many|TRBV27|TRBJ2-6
CASSPSGANVLTF
TGTGCCAGCAGCCCCTCTGGGGCCAACGTCCTGACTTTC
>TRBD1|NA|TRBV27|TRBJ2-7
CASTTFGTGTYEQYF
TGTGCCAGCACCACCTTTGGGACAGGGACCTACGAGCAGTACTTC
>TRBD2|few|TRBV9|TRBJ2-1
CASSSSSGMIYNEQFF
TGTGCCAGCAGTTCTTCAAGCGGGATGATCTACAATGAGCAGTTCTTC
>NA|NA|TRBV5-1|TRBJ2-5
CASSLEFRPQETQYF
TGCGCCAGCAGCTTGGAGTTTCGACCCCAAGAGACCCAGTACTTC
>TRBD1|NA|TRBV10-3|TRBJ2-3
CAISESRTGTRDTQYF
TGTGCCATCAGTGAGTCCCGGACAGGAACAAGGGATACGCAGTATTTT
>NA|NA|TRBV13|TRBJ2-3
CASSLREDTDTQYF
TGTGCCAGCAGCCTTCGAGAAGACACAGATACGCAGTATTTT
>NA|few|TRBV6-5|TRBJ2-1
CASSTGMKQFF
TGTGCCAGCAGTACGGGAATGAAGCAGTTCTTC
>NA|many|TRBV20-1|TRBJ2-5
CSASAETQYF
TGCAGTGCTAGCGCCGAGACCCAGTACTTC
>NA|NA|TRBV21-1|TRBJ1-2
CASSTPGGPLANYGYTF
TGTGCCAGCAGCACCCCAGGGGGCCCGTTAGCTAACTATGGCTACACCTTC
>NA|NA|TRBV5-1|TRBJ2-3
CASSLEGSKDTQYF
TGCGCCAGCAGCTTGGAAGGTAGCAAAGATACGCAGTATTTT
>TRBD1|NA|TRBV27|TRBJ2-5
CASSPDRGGVETQYF
TGTGCCAGCAGTCCGGACAGGGGAGGGGTAGAGACCCAGTACTTC
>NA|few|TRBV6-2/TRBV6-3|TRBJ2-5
CASRDYLQETQYF
TGTGCCAGCAGGGACTACTTACAAGAGACCCAGTACTTC
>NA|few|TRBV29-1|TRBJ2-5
CSADGFQSDETQYF
TGCAGCGCCGATGGGTTCCAAAGTGACGAGACCCAGTACTTC
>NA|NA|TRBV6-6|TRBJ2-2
CASSYILNTGELFF
TGTGCCAGCAGTTACATCTTGAACACCGGGGAGCTGTTTTTT